A selection of T cell receptor beta chains follows, all from one sample in a study of shared clonotypes between healthy human individuals. Sequenced by immunoSEQ multiplex PCR; TCRdb stores in-frame clones only, minus some. Among hundreds of thousands of clones listed, around 93% were seen once. The sample comprised naive CD8+ T cells sorted from blood. All receptors derive from a man between 25 and 39 years old in good health. CDR3s include the opening cysteine and the closing phenylalanine or tryptophan. Fields, in order: CDR3 protein, CDR3 DNA, J gene, clone size, D gene, V gene. D genes are given only for firm matches. A row's size may be missing; if present it is once, few, many or a size class.

CDR3: CASRQDLDEKLFF; DNA: TGTGCCAGCCGACAGGACCTCGATGAAAAACTGTTTTTT; J: TRBJ1-4; size: NA; D: NA; V: TRBV19
CDR3: CASSLSRAQGTYEQYF; DNA: TGTGCCAGCAGTTTATCTAGGGCCCAGGGTACCTACGAGCAGTACTTC; J: TRBJ2-7; size: once; D: NA; V: TRBV28
CDR3: CASSLAGSSYEQYF; DNA: TGTGCCAGCAGTTTGGCAGGGAGCTCCTACGAGCAGTACTTC; J: TRBJ2-7; size: once; D: NA; V: TRBV27
CDR3: CASSLASSAGGEQYF; DNA: TGTGCCAGCAGCTTAGCGAGTTCGGCGGGAGGGGAGCAGTACTTC; J: TRBJ2-7; size: NA; D: TRBD2; V: TRBV7-6
CDR3: CASSLGRDRLFF; DNA: TGTGCCAGCAGCCTGGGACGGGACAGGCTGTTCTTC; J: TRBJ2-1; size: NA; D: TRBD1; V: TRBV7-2
CDR3: CASSLSQGMRYYEQFF; DNA: TGTGCCAGCAGTTTATCCCAGGGCATGAGGTACTATGAGCAGTTCTTC; J: TRBJ2-1; size: NA; D: NA; V: TRBV28
CDR3: CASRGYINNEQFF; DNA: TGTGCCAGCAGGGGGTACATAAACAATGAGCAGTTCTTC; J: TRBJ2-1; size: NA; D: NA; V: TRBV11-2
CDR3: CASRGQGANEQFF; DNA: TGTGCCAGCAGGGGACAGGGGGCCAATGAGCAGTTCTTC; J: TRBJ2-1; size: NA; D: TRBD1; V: TRBV6-4
CDR3: CSARTGGNQPQHF; DNA: TGCAGCGCCCGGACAGGGGGGAATCAGCCCCAGCATTTT; J: TRBJ1-5; size: NA; D: TRBD1; V: TRBV29-1
CDR3: CASSVGNGELFF; DNA: TGCGCCAGCAGTGTAGGTAACGGGGAGCTGTTTTTT; J: TRBJ2-2; size: NA; D: NA; V: TRBV10-2
CDR3: CASSLGTHNEQFF; DNA: TGTGCCAGCAGCTTAGGTACTCACAATGAGCAGTTCTTC; J: TRBJ2-1; size: NA; D: NA; V: TRBV7-8
CDR3: CASSAVGDSNQPQHF; DNA: TGTGCCAGCAGTGCAGTGGGGGATAGCAATCAGCCCCAGCATTTT; J: TRBJ1-5; size: NA; D: NA; V: TRBV2
CDR3: CASSLLAGGDNEQFF; DNA: TGTGCCAGTAGCCTACTAGCGGGAGGCGACAATGAGCAGTTCTTC; J: TRBJ2-1; size: NA; D: TRBD2; V: TRBV19
CDR3: CASKTGTGVNDGYTF; DNA: TGTGCCAGCAAAACCGGGACAGGGGTTAATGATGGCTACACCTTC; J: TRBJ1-2; size: NA; D: TRBD1; V: TRBV27
CDR3: CAAGIQETQYF; DNA: TGTGCCGCCGGGATCCAAGAGACCCAGTACTTC; J: TRBJ2-5; size: once; D: NA; V: TRBV7-9
CDR3: CSVRQGLAKNIQYF; DNA: TGCAGCGTTCGACAGGGATTAGCCAAAAACATTCAGTACTTC; J: TRBJ2-4; size: NA; D: TRBD1; V: TRBV29-1
CDR3: CASSTAGAVSYNEQFF; DNA: TGTGCCAGTAGTACCGCCGGGGCCGTGTCCTACAATGAGCAGTTCTTC; J: TRBJ2-1; size: NA; D: NA; V: TRBV19
CDR3: CASNKYTTDYYGYTF; DNA: TGTGCCAGCAACAAATACACGACGGACTACTATGGCTACACCTTC; J: TRBJ1-2; size: NA; D: NA; V: TRBV28
CDR3: CASRTHVGPYNEQFF; DNA: TGTGCCAGCAGGACACATGTAGGACCCTACAATGAGCAGTTCTTC; J: TRBJ2-1; size: NA; D: NA; V: TRBV27
CDR3: CASSRDSYEQYF; DNA: TGTGCCAGCAGCCGGGACAGCTACGAGCAGTACTTC; J: TRBJ2-7; size: NA; D: TRBD1; V: TRBV6-1
CDR3: CASSLGAPEGPYF; DNA: TGTGCCAGCAGCTTAGGGGCCCCAGAGGGGCCGTATTTT; J: TRBJ2-3; size: NA; D: NA; V: TRBV13
CDR3: CASQLGSSYEQYF; DNA: TGCGCCAGCCAGCTCGGGAGCTCCTACGAGCAGTACTTC; J: TRBJ2-7; size: NA; D: NA; V: TRBV5-1
CDR3: CAINDGAQTQYF; DNA: TGTGCCATAAACGACGGGGCCCAGACCCAGTACTTC; J: TRBJ2-5; size: NA; D: NA; V: TRBV10-3
CDR3: CASSYESDNEQFF; DNA: TGTGCCAGCAGTTACGAGTCGGACAATGAGCAGTTCTTC; J: TRBJ2-1; size: NA; D: NA; V: TRBV6-5
CDR3: CASSLAGVETQYF; DNA: TGTGCCAGCAGCTTAGCGGGGGTGGAGACCCAGTACTTC; J: TRBJ2-5; size: NA; D: NA; V: TRBV7-9
CDR3: CASTTVLGEGLNPYF; DNA: TGCGCCAGCACAACGGTCCTCGGAGAGGGTTTAAATCCGTACTTC; J: TRBJ2-7; size: NA; D: NA; V: TRBV10-2
CDR3: CASSLGLTYEQYF; DNA: TGTGCCAGCAGCTTAGGTCTGACCTACGAGCAGTACTTC; J: TRBJ2-7; size: NA; D: NA; V: TRBV13
CDR3: CASSFLGEETQYF; DNA: TGTGCCAGCAGTTTTTTGGGTGAAGAGACCCAGTACTTC; J: TRBJ2-5; size: NA; D: NA; V: TRBV27
CDR3: CASSIFFGGNQPQHF; DNA: TGTGCCAGTAGTATATTTTTTGGAGGGAATCAGCCCCAGCATTTT; J: TRBJ1-5; size: NA; D: NA; V: TRBV19
CDR3: CASSIGGGGTEAFF; DNA: TGTGCCAGTAGTATCGGGGGTGGCGGCACTGAAGCTTTCTTT; J: TRBJ1-1; size: NA; D: NA; V: TRBV19
CDR3: CASSLTSGRGAETQYF; DNA: TGTGCCAGCAGCTTGACTAGCGGGAGAGGTGCAGAGACCCAGTACTTC; J: TRBJ2-5; size: NA; D: TRBD2; V: TRBV7-9
CDR3: CASSLSPGGQPQHF; DNA: TGTGCCAGCAGTTTATCACCCGGCGGACAGCCCCAGCATTTT; J: TRBJ1-5; size: NA; D: NA; V: TRBV27
CDR3: CASSLKSGLHYNEQFF; DNA: TGTGCCAGCAGCCTAAAGAGCGGGCTACACTACAATGAGCAGTTCTTC; J: TRBJ2-1; size: once; D: NA; V: TRBV7-9
CDR3: CASSLVIGGDEQFF; DNA: TGCGCCAGCAGCTTGGTCATAGGTGGCGATGAGCAGTTCTTC; J: TRBJ2-1; size: once; D: NA; V: TRBV5-1
CDR3: CASSIDSSQGKLFF; DNA: TGTGCCAGTAGTATAGATTCTTCCCAGGGAAAACTGTTTTTT; J: TRBJ1-4; size: NA; D: NA; V: TRBV19